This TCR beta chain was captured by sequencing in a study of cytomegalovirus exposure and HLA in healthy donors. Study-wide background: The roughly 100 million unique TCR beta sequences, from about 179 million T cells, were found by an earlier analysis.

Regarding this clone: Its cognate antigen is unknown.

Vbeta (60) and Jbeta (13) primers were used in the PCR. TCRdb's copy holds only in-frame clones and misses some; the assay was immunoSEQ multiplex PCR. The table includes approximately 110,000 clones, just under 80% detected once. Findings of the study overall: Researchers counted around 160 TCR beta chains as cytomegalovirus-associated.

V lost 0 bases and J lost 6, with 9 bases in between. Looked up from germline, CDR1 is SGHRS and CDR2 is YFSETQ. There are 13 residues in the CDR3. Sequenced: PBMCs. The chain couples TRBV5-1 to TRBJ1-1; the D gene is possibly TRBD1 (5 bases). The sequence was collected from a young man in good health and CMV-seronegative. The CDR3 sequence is CASSLGRGSEAFF. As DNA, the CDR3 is TGCGCCAGCAGCTTGGGTAGGGGCTCTGAAGCTTTCTTT.